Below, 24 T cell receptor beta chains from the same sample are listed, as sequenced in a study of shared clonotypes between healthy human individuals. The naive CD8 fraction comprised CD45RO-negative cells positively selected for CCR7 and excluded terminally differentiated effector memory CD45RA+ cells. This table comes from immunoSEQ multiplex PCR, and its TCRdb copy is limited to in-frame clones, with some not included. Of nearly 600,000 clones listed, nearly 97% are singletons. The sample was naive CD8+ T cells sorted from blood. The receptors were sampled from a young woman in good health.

The CDR3 spells CASSQDVSSGELFF. The CDR3 coding sequence is TGCGCCAGCAGCCAAGATGTGAGCTCCGGGGAGCTGTTTTTT. The chain is built from TRBV4-1 and TRBJ2-2; unclear D gene. Germline lookup yields CDR1 MGHRA and CDR2 YSYEKL. V was pared by 0 bases and J by 6 bases, with 8 bases between. This CDR3 contains 14 residues.

CDR3 DNA sequence: TGCGCCAGCAGCCAGCTCCTCTATGGCTACACCTTC. Translating it yields CASSQLLYGYTF. The chain uses TRBV4-1 and TRBJ1-2; no reliable D call. V was shortened by 3 bases and J by 4 bases, with 6 bases between the two germline ends. Per the germline V gene, CDR1 is MGHRA and CDR2 is YSYEKL. The CDR3 covers 12 residues.

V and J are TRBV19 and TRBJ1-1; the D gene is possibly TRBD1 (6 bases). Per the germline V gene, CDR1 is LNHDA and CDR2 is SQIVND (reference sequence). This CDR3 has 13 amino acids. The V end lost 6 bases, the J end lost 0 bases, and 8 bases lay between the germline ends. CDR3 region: CASRWGLNTEAFF. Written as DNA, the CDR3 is TGTGCCAGTAGGTGGGGGCTGAACACTGAAGCTTTCTTT.

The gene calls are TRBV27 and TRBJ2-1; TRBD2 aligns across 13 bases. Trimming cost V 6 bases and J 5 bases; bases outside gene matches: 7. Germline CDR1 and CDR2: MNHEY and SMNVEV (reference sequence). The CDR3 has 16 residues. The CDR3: CASRPGTSGANNEQFF. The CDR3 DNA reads TGTGCCAGCAGGCCGGGGACTAGCGGGGCGAACAATGAGCAGTTCTTC.

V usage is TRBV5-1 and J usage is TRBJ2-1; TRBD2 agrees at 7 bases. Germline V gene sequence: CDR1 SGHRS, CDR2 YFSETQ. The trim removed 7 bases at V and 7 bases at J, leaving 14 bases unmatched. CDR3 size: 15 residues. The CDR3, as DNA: TGCGCCAGCGCCCGTTGGCGGGAGATTTTAAATGAGCAGTTCTTC. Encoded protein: CASARWREILNEQFF.

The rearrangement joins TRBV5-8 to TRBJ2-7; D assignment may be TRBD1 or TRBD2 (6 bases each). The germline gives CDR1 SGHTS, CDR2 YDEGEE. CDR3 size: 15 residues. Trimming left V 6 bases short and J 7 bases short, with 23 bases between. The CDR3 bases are TGTGCCAGCACCTGGGGGCCGGGGGCATTGGGGGAGCAGTACTTC. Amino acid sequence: CASTWGPGALGEQYF.

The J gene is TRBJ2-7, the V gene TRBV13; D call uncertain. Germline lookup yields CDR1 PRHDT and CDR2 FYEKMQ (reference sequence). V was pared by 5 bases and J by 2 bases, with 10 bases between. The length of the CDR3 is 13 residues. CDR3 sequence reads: CASSLRVTYEQYF. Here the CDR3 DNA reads TGTGCCAGCAGCCTTAGAGTTACCTACGAGCAGTACTTC.

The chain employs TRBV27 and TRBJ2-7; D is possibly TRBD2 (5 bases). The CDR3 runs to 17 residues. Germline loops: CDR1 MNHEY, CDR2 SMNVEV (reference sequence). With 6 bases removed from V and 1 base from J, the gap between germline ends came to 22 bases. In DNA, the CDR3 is TGTGCCAGCAGCTACCAACTGGAACTAGTAAATTCCTACGAGCAGTACTTC. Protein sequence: CASSYQLELVNSYEQYF.

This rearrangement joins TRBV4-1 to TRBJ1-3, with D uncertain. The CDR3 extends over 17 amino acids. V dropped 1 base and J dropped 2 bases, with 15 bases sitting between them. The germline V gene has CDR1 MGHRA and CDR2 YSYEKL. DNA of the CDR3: TGCGCCAGCAGCCAAGCCCTATTATCCAATGCTGGAAACACCATATATTTT. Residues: CASSQALLSNAGNTIYF.

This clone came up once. The CDR3 here is CASSGLRPNTEAFF. The DNA of the CDR3 is TGTGCCAGCAGCGGACTGAGGCCGAACACTGAAGCTTTCTTT. The V gene is TRBV28, the J gene TRBJ1-1; D uncertain. The CDR3 runs to 14 residues. Germline V lookup: CDR1 MDHEN, CDR2 SYDVKM. V was pared by 6 bases and J by 1 base, with 12 bases between.

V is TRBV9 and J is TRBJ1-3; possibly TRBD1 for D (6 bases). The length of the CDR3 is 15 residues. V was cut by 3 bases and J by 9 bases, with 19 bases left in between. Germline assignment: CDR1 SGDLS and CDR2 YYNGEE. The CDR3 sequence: CASSGGQDYVRTIYF. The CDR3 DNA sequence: TGTGCCAGCAGCGGGGGGCAGGACTACGTTCGCACCATATATTTT. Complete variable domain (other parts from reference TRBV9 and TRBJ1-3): DSGVTQTPKHLITATGQRVTLRCSPRSGDLSVYWYQQSLDQGLQFLIQYYNGEERAKGNILERFSAQQFPDLHSELNLSSLELGDSALYFCASSGGQDYVRTIYFGEGSWLTVV.

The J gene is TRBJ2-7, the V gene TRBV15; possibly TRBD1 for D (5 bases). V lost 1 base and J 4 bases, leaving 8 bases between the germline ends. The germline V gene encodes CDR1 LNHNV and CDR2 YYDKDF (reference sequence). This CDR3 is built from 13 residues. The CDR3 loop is CATSRVRGYEQYF. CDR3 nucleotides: TGTGCCACCAGCAGAGTTAGGGGATACGAGCAGTACTTC.

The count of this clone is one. CDR3 DNA: TGTGCCACCAGCAGAGATTTGACAGCAGATACGCAGTATTTT. It yields the protein CATSRDLTADTQYF. The genes are TRBV15 and TRBJ2-3, with TRBD1 as a possible D gene (5 bases). CDR3 length: 14 residues. V lost 0 bases to trimming and J lost 4 bases, with 8 bases between them. Germline assignment: CDR1 LNHNV and CDR2 YYDKDF (reference sequence).

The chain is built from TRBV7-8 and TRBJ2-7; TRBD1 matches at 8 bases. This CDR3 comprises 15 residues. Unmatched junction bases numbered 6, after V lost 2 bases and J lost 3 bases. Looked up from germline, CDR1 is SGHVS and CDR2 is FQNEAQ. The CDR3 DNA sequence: TGTGCCAGCAGCTTAATAGACAGGGGAGACTACGAGCAGTACTTC. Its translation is CASSLIDRGDYEQYF.

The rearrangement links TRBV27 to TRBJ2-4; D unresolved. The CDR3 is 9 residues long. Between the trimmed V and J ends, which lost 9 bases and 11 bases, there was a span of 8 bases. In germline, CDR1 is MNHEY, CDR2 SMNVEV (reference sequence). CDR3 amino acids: CARQPLQYF. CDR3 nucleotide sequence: TGTGCCAGGCAGCCCCTTCAGTACTTC.

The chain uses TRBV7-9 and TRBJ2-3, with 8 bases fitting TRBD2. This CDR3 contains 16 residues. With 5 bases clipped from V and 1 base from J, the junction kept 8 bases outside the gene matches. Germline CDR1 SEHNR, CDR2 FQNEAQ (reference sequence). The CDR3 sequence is CASSGDLGLGTDTQYF. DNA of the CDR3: TGTGCCAGCAGCGGGGATCTGGGACTAGGCACAGATACGCAGTATTTT. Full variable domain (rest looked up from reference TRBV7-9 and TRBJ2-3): DTGVSQNPRHKITKRGQNVTFRCDPISEHNRLYWYRQTLGQGPEFLTYFQNEAQLEKSRLLSDRFSAERPKGSFSTLEIQRTEQGDSAMYLCASSGDLGLGTDTQYFGPGTRLTVL.

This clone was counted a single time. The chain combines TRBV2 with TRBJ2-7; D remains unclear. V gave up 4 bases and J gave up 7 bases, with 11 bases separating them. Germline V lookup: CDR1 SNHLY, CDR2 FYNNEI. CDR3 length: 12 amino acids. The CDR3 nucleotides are TGTGCCAGCAGTGGACTGTTGTGGGAGCAGTACTTC. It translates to CASSGLLWEQYF. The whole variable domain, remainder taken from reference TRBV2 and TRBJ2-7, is EPEVTQTPSHQVTQMGQEVILRCVPISNHLYFYWYRQILGQKVEFLVSFYNNEISEKSEIFDDQFSVERPDGSNFTLKIRSTKLEDSAMYFCASSGLLWEQYFGPGTRLTVT.

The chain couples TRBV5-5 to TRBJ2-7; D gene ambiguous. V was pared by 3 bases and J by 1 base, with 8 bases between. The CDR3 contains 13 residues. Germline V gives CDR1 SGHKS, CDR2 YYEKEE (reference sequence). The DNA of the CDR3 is TGTGCCAGCAGCTACCCCGGGTCCTACGAGCAGTACTTC. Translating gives CASSYPGSYEQYF. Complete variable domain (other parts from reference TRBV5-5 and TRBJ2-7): DAGVTQSPTHLIKTRGQQVTLRCSPISGHKSVSWYQQVLGQGPQFIFQYYEKEERGRGNFPDRFSARQFPNYSSELNVNALLLGDSALYLCASSYPGSYEQYFGPGTRLTVT.

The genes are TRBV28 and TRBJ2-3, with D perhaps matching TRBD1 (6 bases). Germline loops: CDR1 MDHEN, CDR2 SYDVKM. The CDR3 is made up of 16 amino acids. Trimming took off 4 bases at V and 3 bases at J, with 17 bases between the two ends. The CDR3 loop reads CASSSPQGSFTDTQYF. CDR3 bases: TGTGCCAGCAGTTCACCACAGGGATCTTTTACAGATACGCAGTATTTT.

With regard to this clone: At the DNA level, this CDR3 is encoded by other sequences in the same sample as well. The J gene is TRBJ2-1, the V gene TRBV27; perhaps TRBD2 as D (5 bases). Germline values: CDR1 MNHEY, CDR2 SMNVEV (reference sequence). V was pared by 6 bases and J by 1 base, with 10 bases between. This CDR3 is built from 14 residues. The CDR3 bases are TGTGCCAGCAGCTTACGAGGGTCCTACAATGAGCAGTTCTTC. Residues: CASSLRGSYNEQFF.

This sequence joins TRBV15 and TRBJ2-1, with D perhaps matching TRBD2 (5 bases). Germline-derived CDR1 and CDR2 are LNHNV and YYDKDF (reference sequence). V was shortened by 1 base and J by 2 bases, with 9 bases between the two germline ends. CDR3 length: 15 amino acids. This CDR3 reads CATSRGERAYNEQFF. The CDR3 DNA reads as TGTGCCACCAGCAGAGGGGAGAGGGCCTACAATGAGCAGTTCTTC.

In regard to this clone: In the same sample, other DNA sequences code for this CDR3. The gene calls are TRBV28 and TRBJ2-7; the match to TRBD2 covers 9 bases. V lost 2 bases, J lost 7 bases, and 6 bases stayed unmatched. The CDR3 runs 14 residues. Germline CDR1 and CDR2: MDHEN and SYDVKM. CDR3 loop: CASSLAGGPGEQYF. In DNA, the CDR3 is TGTGCCAGCAGTTTAGCGGGAGGGCCCGGGGAGCAGTACTTC.

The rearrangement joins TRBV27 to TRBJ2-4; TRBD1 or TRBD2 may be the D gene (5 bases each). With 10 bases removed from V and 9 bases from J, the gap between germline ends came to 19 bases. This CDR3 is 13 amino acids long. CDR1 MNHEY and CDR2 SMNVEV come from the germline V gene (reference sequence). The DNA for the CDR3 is TGTGCCACCCGAGTGCAGCCAGGGAGCATTCAGTACTTC. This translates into CATRVQPGSIQYF.

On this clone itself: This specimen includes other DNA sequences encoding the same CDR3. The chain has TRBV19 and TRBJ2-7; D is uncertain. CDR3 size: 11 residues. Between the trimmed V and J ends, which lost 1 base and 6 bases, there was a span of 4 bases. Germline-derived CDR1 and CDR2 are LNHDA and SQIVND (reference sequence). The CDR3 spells CASSIGSEQYF. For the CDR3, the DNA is TGTGCCAGTAGTATAGGGTCCGAGCAGTACTTC.